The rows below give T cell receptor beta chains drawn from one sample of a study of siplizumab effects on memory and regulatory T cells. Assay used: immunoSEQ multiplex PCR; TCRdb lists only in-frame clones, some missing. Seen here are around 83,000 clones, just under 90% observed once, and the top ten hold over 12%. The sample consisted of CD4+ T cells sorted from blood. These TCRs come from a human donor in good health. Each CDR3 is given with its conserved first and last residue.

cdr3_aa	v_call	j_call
CASSLVGAGVNTEAFF	TRBV7-8	TRBJ1-1
CASSLELAVYEQYF	TRBV11-2	TRBJ2-7
CATQEGIQPQHF	TRBV10-3	TRBJ1-5
CASSQNTEAFF	TRBV11-2	TRBJ1-1
CASSLQNTGELFF	TRBV11-3	TRBJ2-2
CASRAGTLNYEQYF	TRBV5-1	TRBJ2-7
CASSLQGGNQPQHF	TRBV6-5	TRBJ1-5
CASISQGLETQYF	TRBV2	TRBJ2-5
CASSLDVSGANVLTF	TRBV7-3	TRBJ2-6
CASNRAGNTIYF	TRBV5-1	TRBJ1-3
CASSRDGQLNTEAFF	TRBV5-4	TRBJ1-1
CASSVGPENTEAFF	TRBV9	TRBJ1-1
CASSSQSPKNIQYF	TRBV27	TRBJ2-4
CASSNRDFPTDTQYF	TRBV6-1	TRBJ2-3
CASSVVGLAGDTQYF	TRBV9	TRBJ2-3
CASSSLAGVSGELFF	TRBV18	TRBJ2-2
CASKVGSSYNEQFF	TRBV2	TRBJ2-1
CASSQGDSTDTQYF	TRBV4-1	TRBJ2-3
CASSPPAGTNYNEQFF	TRBV18	TRBJ2-1
CATCPTGKEYEQYF	TRBV10-3	TRBJ2-7
CASSLQTASHEKLFF	TRBV14	TRBJ1-4
CASSMPPGAGEKLFF	TRBV19	TRBJ1-4